This is a list of T cell receptor beta chains from one sample in a study of blood T cell repertoires in COVID-19. Sequencing used immunoSEQ multiplex PCR; TCRdb keeps in-frame clones, though not all of them. Of about 200,000 clones in the sample, over 70% were seen once. The source material was peripheral blood. These TCRs come from a woman aged 70 to 79 with acute or convalescent COVID-19. The CDR3 runs from the conserved cysteine through the conserved F or W. D genes are given only for firm matches. Size tells how often a clone was seen (once, few, many) or the class of an expanded clone, and some rows leave it out.

cdr3_nt	cdr3_aa	cdr3_length	v_call	j_call	clone_size	d_call
TGTGCCAGCAGTTTCCCCGGCGCAGCGGGTTTCACAGATACGCAGTATTTT	CASSFPGAAGFTDTQYF	17	TRBV28	TRBJ2-3	-	-
TGTGCCAGCAGTTTCTCGGTTCAGCCCCAGCATTTT	CASSFSVQPQHF	12	TRBV28	TRBJ1-5	-	-
TGTGCCAGCAGCCAAGATCATGCGTTCGCGGACTTC	CASSQDHAFADF	12	TRBV3-1/TRBV3-2	TRBJ2-5	-	-
TGTGCCATCAGTGAGTCGGGCGGGGTCTCCTACAATGAGCAGTTCTTC	CAISESGGVSYNEQFF	16	TRBV10-3	TRBJ2-1	-	-
TGTGCCAGCAGTACAAAAGAGACCCAGTACTTC	CASSTKETQYF	11	TRBV6-2/TRBV6-3	TRBJ2-5	-	-
TGTGCCAGCAATCGACAGGGGGGGAATGAGCAGTTCTTC	CASNRQGGNEQFF	13	TRBV28	TRBJ2-1	-	TRBD1
TGTGCCAGCAGACCGGGACAGAACTATGGCTACACCTTC	CASRPGQNYGYTF	13	TRBV7-3	TRBJ1-2	-	TRBD1
TGTGCCAGCAGCCAAGATCGGGGGGCGGGAGAGACCCAGTACTTC	CASSQDRGAGETQYF	15	TRBV4-2	TRBJ2-5	-	-
TGTGCCAGCAGATCTCCCGGGGGTCTACGCACAGATACGCAGTATTTT	CASRSPGGLRTDTQYF	16	TRBV27	TRBJ2-3	-	-
TGTGCCAGCAGTTTAACCCCCCTGCAGGGAACTGAAGCTTTCTTT	CASSLTPLQGTEAFF	15	TRBV28	TRBJ1-1	once	-
TGTGCCATCAAGGCTAGCGGGAGTGGCAATGAGCAGTTCTTC	CAIKASGSGNEQFF	14	TRBV10-3	TRBJ2-1	-	TRBD2
TGTGCCAGCAGTTCTACAGGGGCGCCGAACACCGGGGAGCTGTTTTTT	CASSSTGAPNTGELFF	16	TRBV28	TRBJ2-2	-	TRBD1
TGTGCCAGCAGTCCACCCTACGGCGGGAGGGTTGGGTACTTC	CASSPPYGGRVGYF	14	TRBV28	TRBJ2-7	-	TRBD2
TGTGCCAGCAGTGAAGCAGTAGGGGGTACACAGCCCCAGCATTTT	CASSEAVGGTQPQHF	15	TRBV2	TRBJ1-5	many	-
TGTGCCAGCTCACCCGGACAGGGGATCTCCTACGAGCAGTACTTC	CASSPGQGISYEQYF	15	TRBV18	TRBJ2-7	few	TRBD1
TGTGCCACCAGTGATCCAGGGGGCGAAGGGCGAGAGACCCAGTACTTC	CATSDPGGEGRETQYF	16	TRBV24-1	TRBJ2-5	-	TRBD1
TGCAGTGCTAGTCGTCGACTAGCGGGAGGGCACGAGCAGTACTTC	CSASRRLAGGHEQYF	15	TRBV20-1	TRBJ2-7	-	TRBD2
TGTGCCAGCAGTCCCGCGGGGGGTGGATATGGCTACACCTTC	CASSPAGGGYGYTF	14	TRBV25-1	TRBJ1-2	-	-
TGTGCCAGCAGCCAAGCTCCAGCGGGAGAATACGGGGAGCTGTTTTTT	CASSQAPAGEYGELFF	16	TRBV4-2	TRBJ2-2	-	TRBD2
TGTGCCTGGAGTTCAAACATGGCCTACAATGAGCAGTTCTTC	CAWSSNMAYNEQFF	14	TRBV30	TRBJ2-1	once	-
TGTGCCAGCACATGGAGTACGAATGAAAAACTGTTTTTT	CASTWSTNEKLFF	13	TRBV2	TRBJ1-4	-	-
TGTGCCAGCTCACCAAGCATGAACACTGAAGCTTTCTTT	CASSPSMNTEAFF	13	TRBV18	TRBJ1-1	-	-
TGCGCCAGCAGTCAATCTACCCGGTCGAACACTGAAGCTTTCTTT	CASSQSTRSNTEAFF	15	TRBV23-1	TRBJ1-1	-	-
TGTGCCAGCAGTGGACTAGCCACGCAGTATTTT	CASSGLATQYF	11	TRBV2	TRBJ2-3	-	TRBD2
TGTGCCAGCAGCCCTTCCCCAGCGGGAGTCTACGAGCAGTACTTC	CASSPSPAGVYEQYF	15	TRBV14	TRBJ2-7	few	TRBD2
TGTGCCAGCAGGGGAACAGGGGGTCGTGGCTATGGCTACACCTTC	CASRGTGGRGYGYTF	15	TRBV28	TRBJ1-2	-	TRBD1
TGTGCCAGCAGCTCCGGACAGCATAATGAAAAACTGTTTTTT	CASSSGQHNEKLFF	14	TRBV7-9	TRBJ1-4	-	-
TGTGCCAGCACCAAAACAGCTCACTCCTACGAGCAGTACTTC	CASTKTAHSYEQYF	14	TRBV9	TRBJ2-7	-	-
TGTGCCAGCAGTTTCCGAGCGGGAGCTCTATACAATGAGCAGTTCTTC	CASSFRAGALYNEQFF	16	TRBV27	TRBJ2-1	-	TRBD2
TGTGCCAGTAGTGCCATTAGCGGCACAGATACGCAGTATTTT	CASSAISGTDTQYF	14	TRBV19	TRBJ2-3	once	-
TGCGCCAGCAGCTTCATGAGCGGGAGGGGGGAGCTGTTTTTT	CASSFMSGRGELFF	14	TRBV5-1	TRBJ2-2	-	TRBD2
TGTGCCAGCAGCTCCCCCAGCGGCGCGCCCTACGAGCAGTACTTC	CASSSPSGAPYEQYF	15	TRBV11-2	TRBJ2-7	once	-
TGTGCCAGCTCACGCGACAGCCCCTCCTCCGATACGCAGTATTTT	CASSRDSPSSDTQYF	15	TRBV18	TRBJ2-3	once	-
TGTGCCAGCAGTGAGGGGACACGGGGTGAAAAACTGTTTTTT	CASSEGTRGEKLFF	14	TRBV2	TRBJ1-4	-	-
TGTGCCAGCAGCCAATACAGGGACCCAGATACGCAGTATTTT	CASSQYRDPDTQYF	14	TRBV16	TRBJ2-3	-	-
TGTGCCACCAGTGACTCGGGACAGCAGCCCGGGAGCTATGGCTACACCTTC	CATSDSGQQPGSYGYTF	17	TRBV24-1	TRBJ1-2	-	TRBD1
TGTGCCAGCAGTGGGGGACTAGCCCTCAATGAGCAGTTCTTC	CASSGGLALNEQFF	14	TRBV25-1	TRBJ2-1	-	TRBD2
TGTGCCAGCAGCCTGGGACAGGGATTGGAAAAACTGTTTTTT	CASSLGQGLEKLFF	14	TRBV3-1/TRBV3-2	TRBJ1-4	-	TRBD1
TGTGCCAGTAGTAAGACAGGGGGCACCGGGGAGCTGTTTTTT	CASSKTGGTGELFF	14	TRBV19	TRBJ2-2	-	TRBD1
TGTGCCAGCTCACCGCCACCAGGTCAGCCCCAGCATTTT	CASSPPPGQPQHF	13	TRBV18	TRBJ1-5	-	-
TGTGCCAGCAGGAATCGACAGGGGATCAATCAGCCCCAGCATTTT	CASRNRQGINQPQHF	15	TRBV27	TRBJ1-5	-	TRBD1
TGTGCCAGCAGCTTAGTTCTAGCGGGCCCCAACCGGTTCTTC	CASSLVLAGPNRFF	14	TRBV7-8	TRBJ2-1	-	TRBD2
TGTGCCATCACGACAGGGCTCACAGATACGCAGTATTTT	CAITTGLTDTQYF	13	TRBV6-5	TRBJ2-3	-	TRBD1
TGTGCCAGCAGTGCCGCAGGGGGCGCGGCTGAAGCTTTCTTT	CASSAAGGAAEAFF	14	TRBV28	TRBJ1-1	-	TRBD1
TGTGCCACCAGTGATTTGAGGGGACAACAAGAGACCCAGTACTTC	CATSDLRGQQETQYF	15	TRBV24-1	TRBJ2-5	once	-
TGTGCCAGCTCACCACCGGTGCTAGGCCAGGGGGTAACTGAAGCTTTCTTT	CASSPPVLGQGVTEAFF	17	TRBV18	TRBJ1-1	once	TRBD1
TGTGCCAGTAGTATTTCGGCCGGGAGCTATGGCTACACCTTC	CASSISAGSYGYTF	14	TRBV19	TRBJ1-2	-	-
TGTGCCAGCAGTGAAGACCCTTTCCAGGGGATCTCTGGAAACACCATATATTTT	CASSEDPFQGISGNTIYF	18	TRBV6-1	TRBJ1-3	few	-
TGTGCCAGCAGTGGACTAGCGGGTTCTAGCACAGATACGCAGTATTTT	CASSGLAGSSTDTQYF	16	TRBV6-1	TRBJ2-3	-	TRBD2
TGTGCCACCAGTGAAGGGACATCCCTGAACGAGCAGTACTTC	CATSEGTSLNEQYF	14	TRBV24-1	TRBJ2-7	-	-
TGTGCCAGCTCACCAACGCAGGGGGTTCAGCCCCAGCATTTT	CASSPTQGVQPQHF	14	TRBV18	TRBJ1-5	-	TRBD1
TGTGCCAGCAGTTTGGGACTAGCGGGCACCCAAATAAGCACAGATACGCAGTATTTT	CASSLGLAGTQISTDTQYF	19	TRBV28	TRBJ2-3	-	TRBD2
TGTGCCAGCACCTCCGGGACAGGGATCTACGAGCAGTACTTC	CASTSGTGIYEQYF	14	TRBV28	TRBJ2-7	-	TRBD1
TGCAGCGTTGTGGCAGGGATGAGCTACGAGCAGTACTTC	CSVVAGMSYEQYF	13	TRBV29-1	TRBJ2-7	-	-
TGTGCCAGCAGTCCGCTGACAGGGGGCGCGAGCCCCGGGGAGCTGTTTTTT	CASSPLTGGASPGELFF	17	TRBV27	TRBJ2-2	-	TRBD1